The rows below give T cell receptor beta chains drawn from one sample of a study of shared clonotypes between healthy human individuals. Here immunoSEQ multiplex PCR was the method, and the copy in TCRdb shows in-frame clones only, minus some. The sample holds about 2.1 million clones; roughly 95% are singletons and the top ten take 1.5% to 2%. Sequenced sample: naive CD8+ T cells from PBMCs. All receptors derive from a young man in good health. Some clones in this sample may be carry-over from other donors' samples. CDR3s include the opening cysteine and the closing phenylalanine or tryptophan. The order of the fields is D gene, V gene, clone size, J gene, CDR3 protein, CDR3 DNA. A D gene is named only where the DNA matches it firmly. Clone size is shown for a subset of rows, as once, few, many or a class of expanded clone.

-	TRBV7-9	-	TRBJ2-7	CASSLGSGSSYEQYF	TGTGCCAGCAGCTTAGGGTCGGGCAGCTCCTACGAGCAGTACTTC
TRBD2	TRBV4-2	-	TRBJ2-1	CASSQVGGSYEQFF	TGTGCCAGCAGCCAAGTGGGCGGGAGCTATGAGCAGTTCTTC
-	TRBV6-6	-	TRBJ2-7	CASRMVGGHLYEQYF	TGTGCCAGCAGAATGGTCGGGGGACACCTATACGAGCAGTACTTC
-	TRBV27	-	TRBJ1-4	CARAGKGTNEKLFF	TGTGCCAGGGCAGGGAAAGGGACTAATGAAAAACTGTTTTTT
-	TRBV5-4	-	TRBJ1-3	CASSLAGEGVTNTIYF	TGTGCCAGCAGCTTGGCCGGGGAGGGTGTGACAAACACCATATATTTT
-	TRBV19	-	TRBJ2-7	CASTINGWGEQYF	TGTGCCAGTACCATCAATGGCTGGGGAGAGCAGTACTTC
TRBD1	TRBV27	-	TRBJ2-2	CASSNRGPLDTGELFF	TGTGCCAGCAGTAACAGGGGGCCTCTTGACACCGGGGAGCTGTTTTTT
-	TRBV27	-	TRBJ2-2	CASCPGAGELFF	TGTGCCAGCTGTCCGGGCGCCGGGGAGCTGTTTTTT
-	TRBV5-1	few	TRBJ1-1	CASSLYRVDTEAFF	TGCGCCAGCAGCTTATACAGGGTGGACACTGAAGCTTTCTTT
-	TRBV7-9	-	TRBJ1-4	CASSLVLQAANEKLFF	TGTGCCAGCAGCTTAGTTCTTCAGGCCGCTAATGAAAAACTGTTTTTT
-	TRBV9	-	TRBJ1-3	CASSVGGGVGNTIYF	TGTGCCAGCAGCGTGGGAGGGGGAGTTGGAAACACCATATATTTT
TRBD1	TRBV30	once	TRBJ1-5	CAWSLKKDRGLQPQHF	TGTGCCTGGAGTTTGAAAAAGGACAGGGGGCTTCAGCCCCAGCATTTT
TRBD2	TRBV27	-	TRBJ2-1	CASSLWASGLSSYNEQFF	TGTGCCAGCAGTTTATGGGCTAGCGGGCTAAGCTCCTACAATGAGCAGTTCTTC
-	TRBV28	-	TRBJ2-5	CASSSEPSQETQYF	TGTGCCAGCAGTTCAGAGCCCAGCCAAGAGACCCAGTACTTC
TRBD2	TRBV29-1	-	TRBJ2-7	CSVEGLAGRGEQYF	TGCAGCGTTGAGGGACTAGCGGGACGTGGGGAGCAGTACTTC
-	TRBV10-2	-	TRBJ1-4	CASGDMDLEPDSEKLFF	TGCGCCAGCGGAGACATGGACCTGGAACCTGATAGCGAAAAACTGTTTTTT
-	TRBV6-5	-	TRBJ1-1	CASSFGTTEAFF	TGTGCCAGCAGTTTCGGAACCACTGAAGCTTTCTTT
-	TRBV2	-	TRBJ1-2	CASSEKGNGVYGYTF	TGTGCCAGCAGTGAAAAGGGAAATGGGGTTTATGGCTACACCTTC
TRBD1	TRBV7-9	-	TRBJ2-5	CASSLGQRETQYF	TGTGCCAGCAGCTTGGGACAGAGAGAGACCCAGTACTTC
TRBD1	TRBV10-2	-	TRBJ1-1	CASSTGTGQAFF	TGCGCCAGCAGTACCGGGACAGGGCAAGCTTTCTTT
-	TRBV5-4	-	TRBJ1-1	CASSLGRGGPEAFF	TGTGCCAGCAGCTTGGGTCGGGGGGGACCTGAAGCTTTCTTT
TRBD1	TRBV19	-	TRBJ1-5	CASSPPDRGHNQPQHF	TGTGCCAGTAGTCCACCCGACAGGGGGCACAATCAGCCCCAGCATTTT
TRBD2	TRBV7-3	-	TRBJ2-5	CASSSTSGKGETQYF	TGTGCCAGCAGCTCGACTAGCGGGAAGGGAGAGACCCAGTACTTC